The clone carrying this TCR beta chain was recorded a few times. Its antigen remains unidentified. V lost 4 bases and J 0 bases, leaving 13 bases between the germline ends. The CDR3 has 16 residues. Germline V gene lookup returns CDR1 LNHDA and CDR2 SQIVND (reference sequence). This record belongs to a study of T cell responses to AZD1222 COVID-19 vaccine. Whole-study findings and limits: Donors were mostly white British, more females; clonal diversity possibly underestimated.

Clones were read by immunoSEQ multiplex PCR, and TCRdb kept only the in-frame ones, dropping some. The sample includes roughly 120,000 clones, 88% of them seen just once. The receptor comes from an adult in good health. The chain couples TRBV19 to TRBJ2-1; TRBD2 might be the D (7 bases). This specimen consisted of peripheral blood, obtained on day 0 of AZD1222 vaccination. The CDR3 DNA follows: TGTGCCAGTAGTAGGGGGGGGCGGAGCTCCTACAATGAGCAGTTCTTC. It yields the protein CASSRGGRSSYNEQFF.